This T cell receptor (beta chain) came from a study of CD8 T cells in Susac syndrome. The V gene's germline CDR1 is MDHEN and CDR2 SYDVKM. Trimming pared 6 bases from V and 0 bases from J, leaving 5 bases between. The CDR3 has 12 amino acids. Roughly 0.45 to 1 ug RNA was reverse transcribed with random hexamers. TCRdb called the immunoSEQ multiplex PCR reads again in MiXCR, with one record for every CDR3 protein. The sample lists roughly 160,000 distinct CDR3 sequences, approximately 95% occurring once. The clonotype was recovered from a human donor with Susac syndrome. The chain recombines TRBV28 with TRBJ1-2; D ambiguous. Source material: CD4+ T cells from PBMCs. The CDR3 reads CASRGTNYGYTF. The CDR3 nucleotides read TGTGCCAGCAGAGGGACTAACTATGGCTACACCTTC.